This TCR beta chain was identified during a study of pediatric ulcerative colitis. V lost 5 bases and J 8 bases, leaving 21 bases between the germline ends. The germline gives CDR1 SGHTA, CDR2 FQGNSA. The CDR3 has 15 residues. Repertoires were generated with immunoSEQ multiplex PCR, while TCRdb's copy carries only in-frame clones and drops some. The table records about 36,000 clones, over 65% of them present only once. This clone came up a few times. This sequence joins TRBV7-2 and TRBJ1-2; TRBD1 might be the D (5 bases). What was sequenced was blood. This receptor was taken from a girl aged 5 to 17 with moderate ulcerative colitis. CDR3 DNA: TGTGCCAGCAGCGCTGGAGGGGCGGCTCGGCAGGGCTACACCTTC. Protein sequence: CASSAGGAARQGYTF. The complete variable domain, with remaining parts taken from reference TRBV7-2 and TRBJ1-2, reads GAGVSQSPSNKVTEKGKDVELRCDPISGHTALYWYRQSLGQGLEFLIYFQGNSAPDKSGLPSDRFSAERTGGSVSTLTIQRTQQEDSAVYLCASSAGGAARQGYTFGSGTRLTVV.